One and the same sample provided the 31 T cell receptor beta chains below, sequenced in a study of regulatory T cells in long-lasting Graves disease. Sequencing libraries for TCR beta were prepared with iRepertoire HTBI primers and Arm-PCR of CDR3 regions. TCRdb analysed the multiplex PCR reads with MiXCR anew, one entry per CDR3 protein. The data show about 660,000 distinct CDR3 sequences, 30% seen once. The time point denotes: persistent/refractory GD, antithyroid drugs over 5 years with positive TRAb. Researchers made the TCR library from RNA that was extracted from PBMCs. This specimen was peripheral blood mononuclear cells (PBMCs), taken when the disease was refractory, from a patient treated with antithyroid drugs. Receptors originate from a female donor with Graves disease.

CDR3 sequence reads: CASTGGGSTEAFF. The DNA for the CDR3 is TGTGCCAGTACAGGGGGCGGGTCCACTGAAGCTTTCTTT. This chain uses TRBV19 with TRBJ1-1; 8 bases are shared with TRBD1. The CDR3 is made up of 13 amino acids. V dropped 7 bases and J dropped 4; count of bases not matched to a gene: 5. CDR1 is LNHDA and CDR2 is SQIVND in the germline V gene (reference sequence).

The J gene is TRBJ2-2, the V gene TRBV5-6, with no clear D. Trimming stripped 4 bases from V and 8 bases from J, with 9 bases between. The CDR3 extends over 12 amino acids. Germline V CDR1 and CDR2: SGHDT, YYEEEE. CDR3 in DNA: TGTGCCAGCAGCCACTGGAATGGGGAGCTGTTTTTT. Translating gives CASSHWNGELFF. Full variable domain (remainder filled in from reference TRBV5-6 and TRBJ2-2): DAGVTQSPTHLIKTRGQQVTLRCSPKSGHDTVSWYQQALGQGPQFIFQYYEEEERQRGNFPDRFSGHQFPNYSSELNVNALLLGDSALYLCASSHWNGELFFGEGSRLTVL.

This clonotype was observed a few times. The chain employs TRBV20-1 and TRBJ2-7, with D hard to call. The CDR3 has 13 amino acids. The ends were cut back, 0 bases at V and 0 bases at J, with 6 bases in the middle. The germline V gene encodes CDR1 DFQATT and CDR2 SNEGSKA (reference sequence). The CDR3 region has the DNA TGCAGTGCTAGAGATTCGGACTCCTACGAGCAGTACTTC. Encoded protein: CSARDSDSYEQYF.

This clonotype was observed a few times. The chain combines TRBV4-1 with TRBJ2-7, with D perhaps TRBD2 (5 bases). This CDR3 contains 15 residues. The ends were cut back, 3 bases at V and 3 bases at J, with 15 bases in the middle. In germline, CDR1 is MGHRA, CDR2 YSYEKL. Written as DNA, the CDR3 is TGCGCCAGCAGCCACCCAGCGACGGGGAACTACGAGCAGTACTTC. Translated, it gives CASSHPATGNYEQYF.

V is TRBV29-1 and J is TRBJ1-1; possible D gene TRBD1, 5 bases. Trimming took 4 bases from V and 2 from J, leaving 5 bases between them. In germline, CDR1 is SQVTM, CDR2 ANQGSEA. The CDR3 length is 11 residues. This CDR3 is CSVGDNTEAFF. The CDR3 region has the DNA TGCAGCGTTGGGGACAACACTGAAGCTTTCTTT.

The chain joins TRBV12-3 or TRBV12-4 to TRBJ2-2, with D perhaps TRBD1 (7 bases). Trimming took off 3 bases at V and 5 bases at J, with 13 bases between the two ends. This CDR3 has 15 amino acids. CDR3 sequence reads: CASSFRQGGTGELFF. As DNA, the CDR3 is TGTGCCAGCAGTTTTCGACAGGGAGGAACCGGGGAGCTGTTTTTT.

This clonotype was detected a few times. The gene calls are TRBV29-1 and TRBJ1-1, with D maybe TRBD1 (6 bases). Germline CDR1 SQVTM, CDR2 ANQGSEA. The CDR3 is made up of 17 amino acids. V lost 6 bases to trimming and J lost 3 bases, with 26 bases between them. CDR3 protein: CSVESGRYQGRYTEAFF. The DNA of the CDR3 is TGCAGCGTCGAATCCGGCCGGTATCAGGGGAGGTACACTGAAGCTTTCTTT.

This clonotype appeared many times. The CDR3 sequence: CASSAYYEQYF. For the CDR3, the DNA is TGTGCCAGCAGTGCCTACTACGAGCAGTACTTC. The rearrangement uses TRBV6-1 and TRBJ2-7; unclear D gene. The CDR3 contains 11 residues. The germline CDR1 and CDR2 sequences are MNHNS and SASEGT. Trimming pared 4 bases from V and 3 bases from J, leaving 4 bases between.

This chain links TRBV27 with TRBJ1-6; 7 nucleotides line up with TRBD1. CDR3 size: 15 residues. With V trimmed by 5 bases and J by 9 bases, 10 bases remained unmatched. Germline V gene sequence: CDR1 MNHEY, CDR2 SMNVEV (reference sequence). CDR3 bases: TGTGCCAGCAGTCCCCCCCGGGACAGAGGTTCACCCCTCCACTTT. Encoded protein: CASSPPRDRGSPLHF.

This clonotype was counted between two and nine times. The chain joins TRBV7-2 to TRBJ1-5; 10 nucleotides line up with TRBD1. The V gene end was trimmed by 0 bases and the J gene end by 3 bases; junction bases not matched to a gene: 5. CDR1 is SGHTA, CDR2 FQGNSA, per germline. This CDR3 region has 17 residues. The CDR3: CASSLAPTGGINQPQHF. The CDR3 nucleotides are TGTGCCAGCAGCTTAGCCCCGACAGGGGGCATCAATCAGCCCCAGCATTTT. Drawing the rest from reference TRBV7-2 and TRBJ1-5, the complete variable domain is GAGVSQSPSNKVTEKGKDVELRCDPISGHTALYWYRQSLGQGLEFLIYFQGNSAPDKSGLPSDRFSAERTGGSVSTLTIQRTQQEDSAVYLCASSLAPTGGINQPQHFGDGTRLSIL.

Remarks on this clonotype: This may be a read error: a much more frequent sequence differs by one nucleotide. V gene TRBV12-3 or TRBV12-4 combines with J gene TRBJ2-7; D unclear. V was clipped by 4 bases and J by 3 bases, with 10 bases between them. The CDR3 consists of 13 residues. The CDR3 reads CASSSGSVYEQYF. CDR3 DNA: TGTGCCAGCAGTTCAGGTTCCGTCTACGAGCAGTACTTC.

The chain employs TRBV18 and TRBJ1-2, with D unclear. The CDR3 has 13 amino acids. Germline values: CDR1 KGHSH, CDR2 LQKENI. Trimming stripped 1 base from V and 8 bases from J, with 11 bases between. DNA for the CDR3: TGTGCCAGCTCACCACAGGAGGTCGGCGGCTACACCTTC. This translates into CASSPQEVGGYTF.

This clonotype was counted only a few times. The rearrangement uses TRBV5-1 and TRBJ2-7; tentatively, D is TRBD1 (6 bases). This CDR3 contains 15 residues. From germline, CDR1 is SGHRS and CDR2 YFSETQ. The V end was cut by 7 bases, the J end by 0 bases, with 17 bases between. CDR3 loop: CASGVGAESSYEQYF. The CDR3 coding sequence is TGCGCCAGCGGGGTGGGGGCGGAGAGCTCCTACGAGCAGTACTTC.

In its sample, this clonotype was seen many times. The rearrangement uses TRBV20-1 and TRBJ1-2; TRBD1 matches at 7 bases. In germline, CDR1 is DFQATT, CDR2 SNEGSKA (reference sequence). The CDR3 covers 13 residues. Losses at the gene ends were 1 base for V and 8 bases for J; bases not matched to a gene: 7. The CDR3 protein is CSARVPGGGGYTF. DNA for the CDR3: TGCAGTGCTAGAGTCCCAGGGGGAGGAGGCTACACCTTC.

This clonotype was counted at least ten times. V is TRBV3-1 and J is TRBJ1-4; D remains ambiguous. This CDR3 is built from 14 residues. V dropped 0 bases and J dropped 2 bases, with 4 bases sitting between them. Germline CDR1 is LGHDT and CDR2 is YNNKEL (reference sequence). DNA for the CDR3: TGTGCCAGCAGCCAAGATCCGACTAATGAAAAACTGTTTTTT. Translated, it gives CASSQDPTNEKLFF.

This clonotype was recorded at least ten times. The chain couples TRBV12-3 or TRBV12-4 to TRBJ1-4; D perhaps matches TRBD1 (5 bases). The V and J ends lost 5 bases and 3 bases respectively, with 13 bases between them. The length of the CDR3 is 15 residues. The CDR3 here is CASSPQGLSNEKLFF. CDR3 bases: TGTGCCAGCAGTCCCCAGGGCCTTTCTAATGAAAAACTGTTTTTT.

The chain's CDR3 is CASSLVSSWSRVQTQYF. The CDR3 nucleotides are TGCGCCAGCAGCTTGGTCAGCTCCTGGAGCCGGGTACAGACCCAGTACTTC. V usage is TRBV5-1 and J usage is TRBJ2-5; D is unclear. Looked up from germline, CDR1 is SGHRS and CDR2 is YFSETQ. Deletions cut 0 bases from V and 6 bases from J, with 21 bases between. The CDR3 loop spans 17 amino acids.

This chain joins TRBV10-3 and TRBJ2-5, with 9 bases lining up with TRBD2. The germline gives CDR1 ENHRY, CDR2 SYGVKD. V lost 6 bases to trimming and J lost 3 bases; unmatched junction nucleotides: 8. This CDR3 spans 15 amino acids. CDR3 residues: CAIRGTSGPEETQYF. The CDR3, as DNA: TGTGCCATCAGGGGCACTAGCGGGCCCGAAGAGACCCAGTACTTC.

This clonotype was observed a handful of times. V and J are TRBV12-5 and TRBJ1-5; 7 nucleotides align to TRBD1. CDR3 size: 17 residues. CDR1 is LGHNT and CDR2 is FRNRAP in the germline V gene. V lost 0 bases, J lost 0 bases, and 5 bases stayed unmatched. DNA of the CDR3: TGTGCTAGTGGTTTGGTACCGACAGGGTATAGCAATCAGCCCCAGCATTTT. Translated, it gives CASGLVPTGYSNQPQHF. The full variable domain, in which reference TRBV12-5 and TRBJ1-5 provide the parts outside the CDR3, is DARVTQTPRHKVTEMGQEVTMRCQPILGHNTVFWYRQTMMQGLELLAYFRNRAPLDDSGMPKDRFSAEMPDATLATLKIQPSEPRDSAVYFCASGLVPTGYSNQPQHFGDGTRLSIL.

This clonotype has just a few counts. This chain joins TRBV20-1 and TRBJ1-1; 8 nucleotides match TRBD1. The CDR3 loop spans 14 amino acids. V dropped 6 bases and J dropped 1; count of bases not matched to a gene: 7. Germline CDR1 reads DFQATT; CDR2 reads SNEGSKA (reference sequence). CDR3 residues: CSAERTGRNTEAFF. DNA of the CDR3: TGCAGTGCGGAAAGGACAGGGAGGAACACTGAAGCTTTCTTT.

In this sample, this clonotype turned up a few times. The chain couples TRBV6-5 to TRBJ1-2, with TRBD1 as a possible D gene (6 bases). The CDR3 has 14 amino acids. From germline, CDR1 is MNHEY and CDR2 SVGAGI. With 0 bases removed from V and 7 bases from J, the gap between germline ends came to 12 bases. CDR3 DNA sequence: TGTGCCAGCAGTTACTCGGGGGGGACAAGTGGCTACACCTTC. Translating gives CASSYSGGTSGYTF.

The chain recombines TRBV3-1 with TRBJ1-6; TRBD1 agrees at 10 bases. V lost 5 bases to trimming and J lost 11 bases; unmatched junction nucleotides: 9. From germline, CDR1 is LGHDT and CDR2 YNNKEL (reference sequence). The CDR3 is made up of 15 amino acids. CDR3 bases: TGTGCCAGCAGCGCCGGACAGGGGGTAGCTACACCCCTCCACTTT. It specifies CASSAGQGVATPLHF.

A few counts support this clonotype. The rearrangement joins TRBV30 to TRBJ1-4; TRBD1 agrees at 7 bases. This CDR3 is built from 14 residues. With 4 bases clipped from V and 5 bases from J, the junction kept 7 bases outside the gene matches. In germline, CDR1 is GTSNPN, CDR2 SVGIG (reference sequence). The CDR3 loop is CAWTARGLNEKLFF. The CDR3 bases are TGTGCCTGGACCGCCAGGGGGTTAAATGAAAAACTGTTTTTT.

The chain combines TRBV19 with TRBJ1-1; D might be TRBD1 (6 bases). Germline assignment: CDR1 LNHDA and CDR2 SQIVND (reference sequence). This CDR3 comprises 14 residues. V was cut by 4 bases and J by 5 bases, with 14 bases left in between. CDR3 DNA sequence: TGTGCCAGTAGTAGAACAGGGATTGGAACTGAAGCTTTCTTT. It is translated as CASSRTGIGTEAFF.

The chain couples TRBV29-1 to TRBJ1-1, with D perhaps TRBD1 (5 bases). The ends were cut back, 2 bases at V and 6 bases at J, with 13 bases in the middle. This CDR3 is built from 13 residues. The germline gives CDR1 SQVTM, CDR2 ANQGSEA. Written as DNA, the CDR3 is TGCAGCGTTGAAATGGGGCTTAGAGCTGAAGCTTTCTTT. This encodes CSVEMGLRAEAFF.

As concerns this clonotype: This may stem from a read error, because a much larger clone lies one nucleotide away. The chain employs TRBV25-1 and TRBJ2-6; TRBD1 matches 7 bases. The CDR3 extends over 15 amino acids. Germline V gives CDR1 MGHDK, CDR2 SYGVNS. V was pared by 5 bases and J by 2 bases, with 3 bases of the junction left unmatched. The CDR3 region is CASSKTGTGANVLTF. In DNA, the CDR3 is TGTGCCAGCAGTAAGACAGGGACTGGGGCCAACGTCCTGACTTTC.

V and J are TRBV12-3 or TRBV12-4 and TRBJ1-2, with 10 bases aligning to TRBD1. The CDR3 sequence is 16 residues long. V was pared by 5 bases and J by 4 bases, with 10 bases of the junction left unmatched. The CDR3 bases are TGTGCCAGCAGTCCTCAGACAGGGGGCCCTGCCTATGGCTACACCTTC. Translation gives CASSPQTGGPAYGYTF.

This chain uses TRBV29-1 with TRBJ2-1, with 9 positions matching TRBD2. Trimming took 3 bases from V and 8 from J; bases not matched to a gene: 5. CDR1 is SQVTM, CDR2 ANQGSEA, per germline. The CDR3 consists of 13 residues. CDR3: CSVEGGLAHEQFF. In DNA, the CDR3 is TGCAGCGTTGAGGGGGGACTAGCCCATGAGCAGTTCTTC.

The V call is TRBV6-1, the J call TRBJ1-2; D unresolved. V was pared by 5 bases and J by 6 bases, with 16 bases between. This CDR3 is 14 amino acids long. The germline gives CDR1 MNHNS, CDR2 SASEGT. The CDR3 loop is CASSLLGLGHGYTF. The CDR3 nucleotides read TGTGCCAGCAGTTTATTAGGGCTGGGCCATGGCTACACCTTC.

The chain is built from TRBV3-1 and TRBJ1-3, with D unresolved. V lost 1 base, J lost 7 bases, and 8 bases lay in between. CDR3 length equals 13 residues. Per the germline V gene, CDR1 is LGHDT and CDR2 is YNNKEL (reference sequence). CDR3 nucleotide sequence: TGTGCCAGCAGCCAAGGCGGGGAGAACACCATATATTTT. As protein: CASSQGGENTIYF.

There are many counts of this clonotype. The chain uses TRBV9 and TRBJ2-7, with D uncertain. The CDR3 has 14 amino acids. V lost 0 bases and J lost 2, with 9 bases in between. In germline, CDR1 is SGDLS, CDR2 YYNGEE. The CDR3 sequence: CASSVGGGTYEQYF. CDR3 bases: TGTGCCAGCAGCGTAGGTGGCGGAACCTACGAGCAGTACTTC.